This T cell receptor beta chain originates from a study of T cell responses to AZD1222 COVID-19 vaccine. Trimming stripped 4 bases from V and 8 bases from J, with 21 bases between. CDR3 length: 16 amino acids. Germline-derived CDR1 and CDR2 are MNHEY and SVGEGT. TCRdb's copy holds only in-frame clones and misses some; the assay was immunoSEQ multiplex PCR. The sample shows approximately 200,000 clones, 80% to 95% of them seen only once. The TCR was taken from an adult who received the AZD1222 COVID-19 vaccine. Material: peripheral blood, obtained 28 days after the second AZD1222 dose. The chain is built from TRBV6-2 or TRBV6-3 and TRBJ1-5; D may be TRBD1 (5 bases). The DNA for the CDR3 is TGTGCCAGCAGTTCCATAGGGACTTCCAGAAGGGAGCCCCAGCATTTT. Encoded protein: CASSSIGTSRREPQHF.